The rows below give T cell receptor beta chains drawn from one sample of a study of blood T cell repertoires in COVID-19. Profiling relied on immunoSEQ multiplex PCR, and the TCRdb table lists in-frame clones only, not all of them. Of about 44,000 clones in the sample, over 80% were seen once. Sequenced: peripheral blood. These receptors came from a woman aged 40 to 50 with acute or convalescent COVID-19. Both conserved end residues are part of each CDR3. The D gene is left open where the match is weak. Part of the rows lack a size; the others show once, few, many or a class for expanded clones.

>-|-|TRBJ1-3|TRBV28
TGTGCCAGCAGTTTAAGTACGGGGATCTTCTCTGGAAACACCATATATTTT
CASSLSTGIFSGNTIYF
>-|TRBD1|TRBJ1-2|TRBV5-6
TGTGCCAGCAGCTCAGCGACAGGGACCTATGGCTACACCTTC
CASSSATGTYGYTF
>once|-|TRBJ1-2|TRBV5-6
TGTGCCAGCAGCTTGTATGCACAGTCCTATGGCTACACCTTC
CASSLYAQSYGYTF
>-|TRBD1|TRBJ1-5|TRBV18
TGTGCCAGCGGCCCGGGACAGGGTGGGAATCAGCCCCAGCATTTT
CASGPGQGGNQPQHF
>-|-|TRBJ2-2|TRBV19
TGTGCCAGTAGCAGAGACAGATCGAACACCGGGGAGCTGTTTTTT
CASSRDRSNTGELFF
>-|-|TRBJ2-1|TRBV28
TGTGCCAGCAGCGAGGGGGTATTAGGCAATGAGCAGTTCTTC
CASSEGVLGNEQFF
>-|-|TRBJ2-2|TRBV9
TGTGCCAGCCGGGGACAAACGAACACCGGGGAGCTGTTTTTT
CASRGQTNTGELFF
>-|-|TRBJ1-1|TRBV24-1
TGTGCCACCAGTGATAGGACATTAAGTGAAGCTTTCTTT
CATSDRTLSEAFF
>-|-|TRBJ1-1|TRBV4-1
TGCGCCAGCAGCCATGGGCGGGGTGGGGAGAACACTGAAGCTTTCTTT
CASSHGRGGENTEAFF
>-|-|TRBJ2-3|TRBV6-1
TGTGCCAGCAGTGAGTGGGGGGGGCGTAGTGCAGATACGCAGTATTTT
CASSEWGGRSADTQYF
>-|TRBD1|TRBJ1-2|TRBV7-8
TGTGCCAGCAGCCCTGACAGGGCCAGCTACACCTTC
CASSPDRASYTF
>-|-|TRBJ1-2|TRBV7-2
TGTGCCAGCAGCCCCGACAGGAACTATGGCTACACCTTC
CASSPDRNYGYTF
>-|-|TRBJ2-5|TRBV3-1/TRBV3-2
TGTGCCAGCAGCCAAGACTCCGGGGAGACCCAGTACTTC
CASSQDSGETQYF
>-|TRBD1|TRBJ1-1|TRBV2
TGTGCCAGCAGTCGGACAGGCACAGCTTTCTTT
CASSRTGTAFF
>-|TRBD1|TRBJ2-1|TRBV7-2
TGTGCCAGCAGCCCCCGGACAGGGATCAGGGATGAGCAGTTCTTC
CASSPRTGIRDEQFF
>-|-|TRBJ1-2|TRBV24-1
TGTGCCACCAGTGATTCCGGCCGGGTTGGTGGCTACACCTTC
CATSDSGRVGGYTF
>-|TRBD2|TRBJ2-5|TRBV9
TGTGCCAGCAGCGTAGGGACTAGCGGGACTTCATGGGAGACCCAGTACTTC
CASSVGTSGTSWETQYF
>-|TRBD1|TRBJ1-5|TRBV28
TGTGCCAGCAGTTTGACAGGGGGCCGGAATCAGCCCCAGCATTTT
CASSLTGGRNQPQHF
>-|-|TRBJ1-2|TRBV7-2
TGTGCCAACCACCAGGGGACCGATAACTATGGCTACACCTTC
CANHQGTDNYGYTF
>-|TRBD1|TRBJ1-5|TRBV19
TGTGCCAGTAGTGAGGCAGGGGGCGCGGGGCAGCCCCAGCATTTT
CASSEAGGAGQPQHF
>-|TRBD1|TRBJ2-7|TRBV28
TGTGCCAGCAGTTGGGACAGGGGGAAGGGCTACGAGCAGTACTTC
CASSWDRGKGYEQYF
>few|-|TRBJ2-7|TRBV7-2
TGTGCCAGCAGCTTACAGGTCTCCTACGAGCAGTACTTC
CASSLQVSYEQYF
>-|-|TRBJ1-1|TRBV9
TGTGCCAGCAGCGTAGGACCAGGATTTCCTGAAGCTTTCTTT
CASSVGPGFPEAFF
>-|-|TRBJ1-4|TRBV7-9
TGTGCCAGCAGCTTATCAGGGGTTGAAAAACTGTTTTTT
CASSLSGVEKLFF
>once|TRBD1|TRBJ1-2|TRBV30
TGTGCCTGGGGACAGGGGAACTATGGCTACACCTTC
CAWGQGNYGYTF
>-|-|TRBJ2-1|TRBV2
TGTGCCAGCAATAACAGGGATCAACTTTGGAATGAGCAGTTCTTC
CASNNRDQLWNEQFF
>-|TRBD1|TRBJ1-1|TRBV9
TGTGCCAGCAGCGCCACAGGGGACACTGAAGCTTTCTTT
CASSATGDTEAFF
>once|-|TRBJ2-5|TRBV28
TGTGCCAGCACCATTGGGCGGGGCCTGCCCCCAGGGTACTTC
CASTIGRGLPPGYF
>-|TRBD1|TRBJ2-7|TRBV28
TGTGCCAGCATTAACCCCGGGACAGGGAGTTACGAGCAGTACTTC
CASINPGTGSYEQYF
>-|-|TRBJ2-3|TRBV28
TGTGCCAGCAGTTTTCCGGGGTCCCCAGATACGCAGTATTTT
CASSFPGSPDTQYF
>few|-|TRBJ1-2|TRBV28
TGTGCCAGCAGTTTAATCCCAGGGCAAAACTATGGCTACACCTTC
CASSLIPGQNYGYTF
>-|-|TRBJ2-7|TRBV15
TGTGCCACCAGCCGAGGAGGAGTATCCTACGAGCAGTACTTC
CATSRGGVSYEQYF
>-|-|TRBJ2-4|TRBV9
TGTGCCAGCAGCGTAAGGGACAACGCCAAAAACATTCAGTACTTC
CASSVRDNAKNIQYF
>-|-|TRBJ2-1|TRBV7-3
TGTGCCAGCAGCTTTAGCGGGACAGGGATGGGGTACAATGAGCAGTTCTTC
CASSFSGTGMGYNEQFF
>-|-|TRBJ2-1|TRBV9
TGTGCCAGCAGCGTAGCTGGGACGGGAGTGGTGAATGAGCAGTTCTTC
CASSVAGTGVVNEQFF
>-|-|TRBJ1-1|TRBV12-5
TGTGCTAGTGCCTTACAGGTGAACACTGAAGCTTTCTTT
CASALQVNTEAFF
>-|-|TRBJ2-3|TRBV2
TGTGCCAGCAGTGACTCCACTAGCACAGATACGCAGTATTTT
CASSDSTSTDTQYF
>-|-|TRBJ1-1|TRBV6-4
TGTGCCAGCAGTGACGGGTCGAGAGGTCCATGCATGAACACTGAAGCTTTCTTT
CASSDGSRGPCMNTEAFF
>-|-|TRBJ1-3|TRBV11-2
TGTGCCAGCAGCCGGGAACAGGGATCTGGAAACACCATATATTTT
CASSREQGSGNTIYF
>-|TRBD1|TRBJ1-2|TRBV11-2
TGTGCCAGCAGTCCGATAAATGACAGGGCCGATGGCTACACCTTC
CASSPINDRADGYTF
>-|TRBD1|TRBJ1-1|TRBV7-9
TGTGCCAGCATCGACAGGGGGAACACTGAAGCTTTCTTT
CASIDRGNTEAFF
>-|-|TRBJ1-1|TRBV3-1/TRBV3-2
TGTGCCAGCAGCTTTGGACAGCCGCCGATAGAAGCTTTCTTT
CASSFGQPPIEAFF